This TCR beta chain was documented in a study of blood T cell repertoires in COVID-19. The table came from immunoSEQ multiplex PCR; TCRdb's copy has only in-frame clones and leaves some out. The table has roughly 200,000 clones, roughly 76% seen once. In its sample, this clone was seen once. The CDR3 contains 14 residues. The V gene's germline CDR1 is MNHEY and CDR2 SVGAGI. Between the trimmed V and J ends, which lost 5 bases and 3 bases, there was a span of 13 bases. The sample comprised peripheral blood. The chain carries TRBV6-5 and TRBJ1-1, with a tentative D call TRBD1 (5 bases). This clonotype was obtained from a woman between 45 and 65 years old with active or convalescent COVID-19. The CDR3 sequence is CASSPIDRHTEAFF. CDR3 in DNA: TGTGCCAGCAGTCCGATCGACAGACACACTGAAGCTTTCTTT.